This is a list of T cell receptor beta chains from one sample in a study of human T cells and chemical hapten exposure. TCRdb re-called the RACE reads with MiXCR, one entry per CDR3 protein. The sample yields 65,000 to 80,000 distinct CDR3 sequences, approximately 10% seen once. Source: whole blood, taken in connection with sensitization to the hapten diphenylcyclopropenone (DPC). These receptors were collected from a woman aged 45-65 years with alopecia areata. Some clones in this sample may be carry-over from other donors' samples. The CDR3 runs from the conserved cysteine through the conserved F or W. The D gene is left open where the match is weak. Size is omitted from some rows. Given values are once, few, many or a class for expanded clones.

13	many	TRBV12-3/TRBV12-4	TRBJ2-2	NA	TGTGCCAGCAGTCCGGGGACGCTCGGGGAGCTGTTTTTT	CASSPGTLGELFF
17	many	TRBV9	TRBJ1-6	TRBD1	TGTGCCAGCAGCGCCGGGACAGGGGGCGCGGAGAATTCACCCCTCCACTTT	CASSAGTGGAENSPLHF
14	many	TRBV5-1	TRBJ2-3	NA	TGCGCCAGCAGCCTTCCATCCGGGAGAGATACGCAGTATTTT	CASSLPSGRDTQYF
15	few	TRBV4-3	TRBJ2-3	NA	TGCGCCAGCAGCCAAGATCCAGCTAGCACAGGTACGCAGTATTTT	CASSQDPASTGTQYF
14	few	TRBV7-3	TRBJ1-1	NA	TGTGCCAGCAGCTCCACGGTAGGGATCACTGAAGCTTTCTTT	CASSSTVGITEAFF
14	NA	TRBV29-1	TRBJ1-1	NA	TGCAGCGTTGAAGATCTACGAGGGGGCACTGAAGCTTTCTTT	CSVEDLRGGTEAFF
15	few	TRBV7-8	TRBJ1-2	TRBD1	TGTGCCAGCAGCCCAGGGACAGGGAAATTCTATGGCTACACCTTC	CASSPGTGKFYGYTF
15	NA	TRBV20-1	TRBJ2-3	TRBD1	TGCAGTGCCCCACCGACAGGGGGCATCACAGATACGCAGTATTTT	CSAPPTGGITDTQYF
14	NA	TRBV11-2	TRBJ2-1	NA	TGTGCCAGCAGCCCCCAAACGTCTAGCAGCGAGCAGTTCTTC	CASSPQTSSSEQFF
16	NA	TRBV7-2	TRBJ2-5	TRBD1	TGTGCCAGCAGCCCCCGGACAGGGGGTGATGCGGAGACCCAGTACTTC	CASSPRTGGDAETQYF